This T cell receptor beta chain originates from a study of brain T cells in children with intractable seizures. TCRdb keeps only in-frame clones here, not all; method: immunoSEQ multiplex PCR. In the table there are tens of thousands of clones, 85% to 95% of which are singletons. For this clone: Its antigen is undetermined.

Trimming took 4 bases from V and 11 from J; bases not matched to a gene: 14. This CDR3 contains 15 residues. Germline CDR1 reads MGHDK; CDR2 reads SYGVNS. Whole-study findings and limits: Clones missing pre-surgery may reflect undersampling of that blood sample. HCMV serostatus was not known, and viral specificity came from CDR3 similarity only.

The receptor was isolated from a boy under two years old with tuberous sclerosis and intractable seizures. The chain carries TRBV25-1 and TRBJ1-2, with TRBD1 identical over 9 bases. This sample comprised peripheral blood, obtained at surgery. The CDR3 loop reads CASSGYGQGLWWYTF. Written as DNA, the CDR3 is TGTGCCAGCAGTGGATACGGACAGGGGCTATGGTGGTACACCTTC.